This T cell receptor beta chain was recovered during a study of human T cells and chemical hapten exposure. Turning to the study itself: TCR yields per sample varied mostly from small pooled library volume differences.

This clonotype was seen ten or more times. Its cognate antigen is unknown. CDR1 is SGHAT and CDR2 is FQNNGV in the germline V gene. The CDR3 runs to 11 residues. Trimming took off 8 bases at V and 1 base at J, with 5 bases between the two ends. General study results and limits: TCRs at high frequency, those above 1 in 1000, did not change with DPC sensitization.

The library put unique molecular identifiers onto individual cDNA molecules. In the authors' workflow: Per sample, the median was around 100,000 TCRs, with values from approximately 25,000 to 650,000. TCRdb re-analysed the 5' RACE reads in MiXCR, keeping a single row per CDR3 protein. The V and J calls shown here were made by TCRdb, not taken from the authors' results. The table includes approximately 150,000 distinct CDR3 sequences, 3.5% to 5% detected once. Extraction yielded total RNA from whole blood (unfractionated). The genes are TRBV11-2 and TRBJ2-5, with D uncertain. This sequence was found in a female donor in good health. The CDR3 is CASGVQETQYF. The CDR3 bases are TGTGCCAGCGGGGTCCAAGAGACCCAGTACTTC.